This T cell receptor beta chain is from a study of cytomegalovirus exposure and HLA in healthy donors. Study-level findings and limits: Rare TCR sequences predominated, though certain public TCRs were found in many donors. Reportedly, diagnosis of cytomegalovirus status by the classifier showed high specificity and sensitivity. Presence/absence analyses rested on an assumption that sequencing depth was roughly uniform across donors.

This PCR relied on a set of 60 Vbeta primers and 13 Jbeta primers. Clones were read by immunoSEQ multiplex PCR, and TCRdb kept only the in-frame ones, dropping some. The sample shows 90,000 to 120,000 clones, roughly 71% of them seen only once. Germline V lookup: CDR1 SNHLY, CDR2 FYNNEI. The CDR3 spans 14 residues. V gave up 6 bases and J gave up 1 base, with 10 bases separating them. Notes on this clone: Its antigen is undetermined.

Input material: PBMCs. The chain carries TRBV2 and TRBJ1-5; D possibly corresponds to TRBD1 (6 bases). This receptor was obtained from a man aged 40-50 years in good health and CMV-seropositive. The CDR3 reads CASRDSKSNQPQHF. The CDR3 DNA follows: TGTGCCAGCAGGGACAGTAAGAGCAATCAGCCCCAGCATTTT.